The rows below give T cell receptor beta chains drawn from one sample of a study of identical twins' blood T cells. MiXCR, run by TCRdb on the 5' RACE reads, gives a single entry per CDR3 protein. In the table there are fewer than 450,000 distinct CDR3 sequences, roughly 30% of which are singletons. Sequencing was carried out using PBMCs. The receptors were gathered from a woman aged 18-49 years in good health. CDR3s include the opening cysteine and the closing phenylalanine or tryptophan. D genes are given only for firm matches. The size of a clone is reported for some rows only, either as once, few or many, or as a class for expanded clones.

J gene: TRBJ1-1; D gene: -; V gene: TRBV20-1; clone size: -; CDR3 length: 11; CDR3 protein: CSARDHGQAFF; CDR3 DNA: TGCAGTGCTAGAGATCATGGCCAAGCTTTCTTT
J gene: TRBJ2-7; D gene: TRBD1; V gene: TRBV13; clone size: -; CDR3 length: 15; CDR3 protein: CASSSSRQGVYEQYF; CDR3 DNA: TGTGCCAGCAGCTCCTCCCGACAGGGGGTTTACGAGCAGTACTTC
J gene: TRBJ1-1; D gene: -; V gene: TRBV10-2; clone size: -; CDR3 length: 13; CDR3 protein: CASSGKGGPEAFF; CDR3 DNA: TGCGCCAGCAGTGGAAAGGGAGGTCCTGAAGCTTTCTTT
J gene: TRBJ2-1; D gene: TRBD2; V gene: TRBV27; clone size: once; CDR3 length: 14; CDR3 protein: CASVGTSGLNEQFF; CDR3 DNA: TGTGCCAGCGTCGGGACTAGCGGGTTAAATGAGCAGTTCTTC
J gene: TRBJ2-3; D gene: -; V gene: TRBV11-2; clone size: -; CDR3 length: 13; CDR3 protein: CASSLEGRTTQYF; CDR3 DNA: TGTGCCAGCAGCTTAGAAGGGCGGACGACGCAGTATTTT
J gene: TRBJ2-7; D gene: -; V gene: TRBV2; clone size: many; CDR3 length: 17; CDR3 protein: CASSETTTPSFSYEQYF; CDR3 DNA: TGTGCCAGCAGTGAAACCACGACACCTTCGTTCTCCTACGAGCAGTACTTC
J gene: TRBJ1-2; D gene: -; V gene: TRBV2; clone size: few; CDR3 length: 13; CDR3 protein: CASRPGTFYGYTF; CDR3 DNA: TGTGCCAGCAGACCCGGGACGTTCTATGGCTACACCTTC
J gene: TRBJ1-2; D gene: -; V gene: TRBV5-1; clone size: once; CDR3 length: 14; CDR3 protein: CASSLATGLYGYTF; CDR3 DNA: TGCGCCAGCAGCTTGGCCACGGGTCTGTATGGCTACACCTTC
J gene: TRBJ2-7; D gene: TRBD2; V gene: TRBV6-5; clone size: few; CDR3 length: 14; CDR3 protein: CASSYGAGAYEQYF; CDR3 DNA: TGTGCCAGCAGTTACGGTGCGGGGGCCTACGAGCAGTACTTC
J gene: TRBJ2-1; D gene: -; V gene: TRBV11-2; clone size: few; CDR3 length: 16; CDR3 protein: CPSSFLERGAEDEQFF; CDR3 DNA: TGTCCCAGCAGCTTTCTGGAACGAGGAGCCGAAGATGAGCAGTTCTTC
J gene: TRBJ2-4; D gene: TRBD2; V gene: TRBV20-1; clone size: -; CDR3 length: 15; CDR3 protein: CSVGKRGAYKNIQYF; CDR3 DNA: TGCAGTGTTGGGAAGCGGGGGGCCTACAAAAACATTCAGTACTTC
J gene: TRBJ2-3; D gene: -; V gene: TRBV9; clone size: few; CDR3 length: 15; CDR3 protein: CASSVFWASTDTQYF; CDR3 DNA: TGTGCCAGCAGCGTATTCTGGGCTAGCACAGATACGCAGTATTTT
J gene: TRBJ1-1; D gene: TRBD1; V gene: TRBV5-1; clone size: -; CDR3 length: 14; CDR3 protein: CASTQQGANTEAFF; CDR3 DNA: TGCGCCAGCACTCAACAGGGGGCGAACACTGAAGCTTTCTTT
J gene: TRBJ1-1; D gene: -; V gene: TRBV2; clone size: few; CDR3 length: 13; CDR3 protein: CASSKEGNTEAFF; CDR3 DNA: TGTGCCAGCAGTAAGGAGGGTAACACTGAAGCTTTCTTT
J gene: TRBJ2-7; D gene: -; V gene: TRBV10-3; clone size: -; CDR3 length: 15; CDR3 protein: CAISESAGISYEQYF; CDR3 DNA: TGTGCCATCAGTGAGTCAGCCGGGATCTCCTACGAGCAGTACTTC
J gene: TRBJ2-2; D gene: -; V gene: TRBV7-2; clone size: -; CDR3 length: 15; CDR3 protein: CASSLVGRGTGELFF; CDR3 DNA: TGTGCCAGCAGCTTAGTCGGTCGAGGGACCGGGGAGCTGTTTTTT
J gene: TRBJ2-1; D gene: -; V gene: TRBV7-9; clone size: -; CDR3 length: 17; CDR3 protein: CASSLDFFGRRYNEQFF; CDR3 DNA: TGTGCCAGCAGCTTAGACTTTTTTGGTCGGCGGTACAATGAGCAGTTCTTC
J gene: TRBJ1-2; D gene: -; V gene: TRBV11-2; clone size: -; CDR3 length: 14; CDR3 protein: CASSTSAGFYGYTF; CDR3 DNA: TGTGCCAGCAGCACCTCGGCGGGATTCTATGGCTACACCTTC
J gene: TRBJ2-3; D gene: TRBD1; V gene: TRBV5-1; clone size: -; CDR3 length: 14; CDR3 protein: CASSLKQGPGTQYF; CDR3 DNA: TGCGCCAGCAGCCTGAAACAGGGGCCTGGTACGCAGTATTTT
J gene: TRBJ1-1; D gene: TRBD1; V gene: TRBV6-2/TRBV6-3; clone size: -; CDR3 length: 16; CDR3 protein: CASSPPAAAGGTEAFF; CDR3 DNA: TGTGCCAGCAGTCCCCCTGCAGCTGCAGGGGGCACTGAAGCTTTCTTT
J gene: TRBJ1-3; D gene: -; V gene: TRBV5-1; clone size: -; CDR3 length: 18; CDR3 protein: CASSRGAGTFDSGNTIYF; CDR3 DNA: TGCGCCAGCAGTCGTGGCGCAGGGACATTTGATTCTGGAAACACCATATATTTT
J gene: TRBJ1-2; D gene: -; V gene: TRBV9; clone size: few; CDR3 length: 15; CDR3 protein: CASSVRPDSNYGYTF; CDR3 DNA: TGTGCCAGCAGCGTAAGGCCCGACAGCAACTATGGCTACACCTTC
J gene: TRBJ2-7; D gene: TRBD2; V gene: TRBV3-1; clone size: -; CDR3 length: 17; CDR3 protein: CASSPLWTSGISYEQYF; CDR3 DNA: TGTGCCAGCAGCCCCCTCTGGACTAGCGGGATCTCCTACGAGCAGTACTTC
J gene: TRBJ2-7; D gene: -; V gene: TRBV5-5; clone size: -; CDR3 length: 13; CDR3 protein: CASSLEGKGEQYF; CDR3 DNA: TGTGCCAGCAGCTTGGAGGGTAAGGGTGAGCAGTACTTC
J gene: TRBJ2-6; D gene: -; V gene: TRBV7-2; clone size: -; CDR3 length: 15; CDR3 protein: CASSLFPRGANVLTF; CDR3 DNA: TGTGCCAGCAGCTTATTCCCAAGGGGGGCCAACGTCCTGACTTTC
J gene: TRBJ1-2; D gene: -; V gene: TRBV11-2; clone size: few; CDR3 length: 14; CDR3 protein: CASSLGSGAAGYTF; CDR3 DNA: TGTGCCAGCAGCCTTGGTAGTGGGGCGGCGGGCTACACCTTC
J gene: TRBJ2-3; D gene: -; V gene: TRBV14; clone size: few; CDR3 length: 16; CDR3 protein: CASSQTRTWNTDTQYF; CDR3 DNA: TGTGCCAGCAGCCAGACTAGGACTTGGAACACAGATACGCAGTATTTT
J gene: TRBJ2-3; D gene: -; V gene: TRBV5-6; clone size: many; CDR3 length: 13; CDR3 protein: CASSPEASDTQYF; CDR3 DNA: TGTGCCAGCAGCCCCGAAGCCTCAGATACGCAGTATTTT
J gene: TRBJ2-3; D gene: -; V gene: TRBV20-1; clone size: -; CDR3 length: 14; CDR3 protein: CSARGGTSTDTQYF; CDR3 DNA: TGCAGTGCTAGAGGGGGGACTAGCACAGATACGCAGTATTTT
J gene: TRBJ2-2; D gene: -; V gene: TRBV6-1; clone size: few; CDR3 length: 14; CDR3 protein: CASSEARITGELFF; CDR3 DNA: TGTGCCAGCAGTGAAGCCCGTATCACCGGGGAGCTGTTTTTT
J gene: TRBJ1-5; D gene: -; V gene: TRBV2; clone size: many; CDR3 length: 16; CDR3 protein: CASSEHTHYSNQPQHF; CDR3 DNA: TGTGCCAGCAGTGAACATACACATTATAGCAATCAGCCCCAGCATTTT
J gene: TRBJ1-1; D gene: -; V gene: TRBV4-3; clone size: -; CDR3 length: 15; CDR3 protein: CASSQGGAPGTEAFF; CDR3 DNA: TGCGCCAGCAGCCAGGGCGGGGCCCCGGGGACTGAAGCTTTCTTT
J gene: TRBJ2-7; D gene: -; V gene: TRBV29-1; clone size: -; CDR3 length: 12; CDR3 protein: CGVGKSNYEQYF; CDR3 DNA: TGCGGCGTTGGTAAGTCCAACTACGAGCAGTACTTC
J gene: TRBJ2-3; D gene: TRBD2; V gene: TRBV30; clone size: -; CDR3 length: 16; CDR3 protein: CAWSAWTSGSRDTQYF; CDR3 DNA: TGTGCCTGGAGTGCCTGGACTAGCGGGAGTAGAGATACGCAGTATTTT